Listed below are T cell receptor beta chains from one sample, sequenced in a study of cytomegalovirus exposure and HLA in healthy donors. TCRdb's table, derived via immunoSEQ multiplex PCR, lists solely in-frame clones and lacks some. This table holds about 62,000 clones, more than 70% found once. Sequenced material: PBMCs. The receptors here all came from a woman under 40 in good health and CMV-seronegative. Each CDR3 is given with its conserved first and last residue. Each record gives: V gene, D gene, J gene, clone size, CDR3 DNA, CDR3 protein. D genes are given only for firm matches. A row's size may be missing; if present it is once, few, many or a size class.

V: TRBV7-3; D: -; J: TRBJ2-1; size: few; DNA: TGTGCCAGCAGCTTAGCGTATAGCTCCTACAATGAGCAGTTCTTC; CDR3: CASSLAYSSYNEQFF
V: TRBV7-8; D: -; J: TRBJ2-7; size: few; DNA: TGTGCCAGCAGCCGGGTTATAAGGGGAGGCGAGCAGTACTTC; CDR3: CASSRVIRGGEQYF
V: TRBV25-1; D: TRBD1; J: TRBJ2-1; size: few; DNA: TGTGCCAGCAGTGGGGACAGGGGGCTCCAGAGCTCCTACAATGAGCAGTTCTTC; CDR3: CASSGDRGLQSSYNEQFF
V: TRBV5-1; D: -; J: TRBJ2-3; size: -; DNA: TGCGCCAGCAGCTTAGCAGGGAATACGCAGTATTTT; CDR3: CASSLAGNTQYF
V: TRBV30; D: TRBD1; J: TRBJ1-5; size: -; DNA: TGTGCCTGGAGTAGGACAGGGGGCGTTGAGCCCCAGCATTTT; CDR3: CAWSRTGGVEPQHF
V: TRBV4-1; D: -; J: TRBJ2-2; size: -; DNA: TGCGCCAGCAGCCATAATCGGGCAGGGGGGACAACACCCGGGGAGCTGTTTTTT; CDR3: CASSHNRAGGTTPGELFF
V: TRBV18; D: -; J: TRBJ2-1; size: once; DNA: TGTGCCAGCTCACCACGCGAGACAGAAGGCGCCAATGAGCAGTTCTTC; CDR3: CASSPRETEGANEQFF
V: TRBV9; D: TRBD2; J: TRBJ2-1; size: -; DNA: TGTGCCAGCGGAAATAGCGGGAGACCCGATGAGCAGTTCTTC; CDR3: CASGNSGRPDEQFF
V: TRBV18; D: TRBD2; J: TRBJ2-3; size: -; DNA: TGTGCCAGCTCACCACCGAATAGCGGGAGTACGCTAGATACGCAGTATTTT; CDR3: CASSPPNSGSTLDTQYF
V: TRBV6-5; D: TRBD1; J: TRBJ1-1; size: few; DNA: TGTGCCAGCAGTTACGGCAGGGGGCAAGGTGAAGCTTTCTTT; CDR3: CASSYGRGQGEAFF
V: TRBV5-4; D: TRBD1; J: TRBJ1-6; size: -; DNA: TGTGCCAGCAGCCTTGGACAGGGGGTTTATAATTCACCCCTCCACTTT; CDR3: CASSLGQGVYNSPLHF
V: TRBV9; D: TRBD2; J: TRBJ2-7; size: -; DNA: TGTGCCAGCAGCGTAGCCCCTCAGACTAGCCTCTATAAATACGAGCAGTACTTC; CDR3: CASSVAPQTSLYKYEQYF
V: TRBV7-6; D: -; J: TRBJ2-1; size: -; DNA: TGTGCCAGCAGCCCGATCCCCGAGCCCGAGCAGTTCTTC; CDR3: CASSPIPEPEQFF
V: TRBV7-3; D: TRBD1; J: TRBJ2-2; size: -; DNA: TGTGCCAGCAGCTCCGACAGGGGGAACACCGGGGAGCTGTTTTTT; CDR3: CASSSDRGNTGELFF
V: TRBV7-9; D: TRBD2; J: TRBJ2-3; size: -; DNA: TGTTCCAGCACCCCCCCTAGCGGGAGATTCACAGATACGCAGTATTTT; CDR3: CSSTPPSGRFTDTQYF
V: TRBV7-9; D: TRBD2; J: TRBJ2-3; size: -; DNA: TGTGCCAGCAGCCCTTTAGCGGGAGGGCGTCTAGGCACAGATACGCAGTATTTT; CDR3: CASSPLAGGRLGTDTQYF
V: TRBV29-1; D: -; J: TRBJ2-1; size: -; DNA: TGCAGCGCGAGCGGGCGGGAAATTGGAAATGAGCAGTTCTTC; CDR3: CSASGREIGNEQFF
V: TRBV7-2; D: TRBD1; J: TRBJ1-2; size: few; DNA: TGTGCCAGCAGCTTACGGCAGGGGGCGACTGGCTACACCTTC; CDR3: CASSLRQGATGYTF
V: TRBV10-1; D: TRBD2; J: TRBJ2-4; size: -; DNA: TGCGCCAGCAGTGAGTCACCGGGACTAGCGGGAGACGCCAAAAACATTCAGTACTTC; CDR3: CASSESPGLAGDAKNIQYF
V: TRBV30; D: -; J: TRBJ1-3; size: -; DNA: TGTGCCTGGAGGGAGGGAAACACCATATATTTT; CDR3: CAWREGNTIYF
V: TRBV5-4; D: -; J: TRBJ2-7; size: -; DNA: TGTGCCAGCAGCTCCCGGGACACCTTATCCTACGAGCAGTACTTC; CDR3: CASSSRDTLSYEQYF
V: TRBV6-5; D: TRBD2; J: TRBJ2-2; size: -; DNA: TGTGCCAGCAGTCCTGGGACTACGAACACCGGGGAGCTGTTTTTT; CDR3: CASSPGTTNTGELFF